This is a list of T cell receptor beta chains from one sample in a study of blood T cell repertoires in COVID-19. Sequencing was performed with immunoSEQ multiplex PCR; in TCRdb, only in-frame clones are kept and a portion is missing. The profile shows about 400,000 clones, more than 75% of them singletons. Sample: PBMCs or T cells enriched from blood (not recorded which). The receptors were gathered from a woman younger than 45 who had recovered from COVID-19. CDR3s include the opening cysteine and the closing phenylalanine or tryptophan. A D gene is named only where the DNA matches it firmly. Clone size is shown for a subset of rows, as once, few, many or a class of expanded clone.

d_gene,v_gene,abundance,j_gene,CDR3aa,CDR3nt
.,TRBV7-9,.,TRBJ1-4,CASSSMTLVGKLFF,TGTGCCAGCAGCTCCATGACTCTGGTCGGAAAACTGTTTTTT
TRBD1,TRBV19,.,TRBJ2-7,CATRRGQGIYYEQYF,TGTGCCACTCGTCGCGGACAGGGGATCTACTACGAGCAGTACTTC
.,TRBV10-1,once,TRBJ1-5,CASSDSRSGPQHF,TGCGCCAGCAGTGACAGTCGATCGGGGCCCCAGCATTTT
.,TRBV28,.,TRBJ2-5,CASSRWAQETQYF,TGTGCCAGCAGTCGTTGGGCCCAAGAGACCCAGTACTTC
TRBD2,TRBV29-1,.,TRBJ2-5,CSVEDIPSGGYQETQYF,TGCAGCGTTGAAGATATCCCGAGCGGGGGGTACCAAGAGACCCAGTACTTC
TRBD1,TRBV10-3,.,TRBJ1-2,CAITGDRSGYTF,TGTGCCATAACAGGGGATAGGTCCGGCTACACCTTC
.,TRBV7-3,.,TRBJ2-5,CASSRAERETQYF,TGTGCCAGCAGCAGAGCGGAGAGGGAGACCCAGTACTTC
.,TRBV7-8,.,TRBJ1-2,CASSPTVTGNGYTF,TGTGCCAGCAGCCCCACCGTGACAGGAAATGGCTACACCTTC
TRBD1,TRBV27,.,TRBJ1-1,CASSRQGAGSMAFF,TGTGCCAGCAGCAGACAGGGGGCCGGGAGTATGGCTTTCTTT
TRBD1,TRBV5-4,few,TRBJ1-1,CASSQGQGLVYEVTEAFF,TGTGCCAGCAGCCAAGGACAGGGGTTGGTTTATGAGGTCACTGAAGCTTTCTTT
TRBD1,TRBV23-1,.,TRBJ2-1,CASSHRDRVRNEQFF,TGCGCCAGCAGTCACCGGGACAGGGTAAGGAATGAGCAGTTCTTC
.,TRBV5-1,.,TRBJ2-7,CASSLDVASSYEQYF,TGCGCCAGCAGCTTGGATGTCGCCAGCTCCTACGAGCAGTACTTC
TRBD2,TRBV7-8,.,TRBJ2-3,CASSLQRTSGRKATDTQYF,TGTGCCAGCAGCCTACAGCGGACTAGCGGGAGAAAGGCCACAGATACGCAGTATTTT
.,TRBV11-2,.,TRBJ1-5,CASSFYSNQPQHF,TGTGCCAGCAGCTTCTATAGCAATCAGCCCCAGCATTTT
.,TRBV28,.,TRBJ2-5,CASAPGIAGTQYF,TGTGCCAGCGCACCGGGGATTGCGGGGACCCAGTACTTC
.,TRBV11-2,.,TRBJ2-4,CASSLGAGKAKNIQYF,TGTGCCAGCAGCTTAGGGGCAGGGAAAGCCAAAAACATTCAGTACTTC
.,TRBV30,.,TRBJ1-5,CAWRGGYDQPQHF,TGTGCCTGGAGAGGGGGATATGATCAGCCCCAGCATTTT
.,TRBV7-2,.,TRBJ2-7,CASSSVEGAYEQYF,TGTGCCAGCAGTTCAGTCGAAGGAGCCTACGAGCAGTACTTC
TRBD1,TRBV5-6,.,TRBJ1-2,CASSSRTEGAYYGYTF,TGTGCCAGCAGCTCCCGGACGGAGGGGGCTTACTATGGCTACACCTTC
.,TRBV6-6,few,TRBJ1-5,CASSLTASFNQPQHF,TGTGCCAGCAGTTTGACCGCTAGTTTCAATCAGCCCCAGCATTTT
.,TRBV11-3,.,TRBJ1-1,CASSSDGNTEAFF,TGTGCCAGCAGCTCAGACGGGAACACTGAAGCTTTCTTT
.,TRBV11-2,once,TRBJ2-7,CASSLWFSGSEQYF,TGTGCCAGCAGCTTATGGTTTTCAGGCAGCGAGCAGTACTTC
TRBD1,TRBV28,once,TRBJ1-2,CASSLMGQGTNGYTF,TGTGCCAGCAGTTTAATGGGACAGGGCACCAACGGCTACACCTTC